This TCR beta chain is from a study of T-cell memory formation after mild COVID-19. Study details: TCR clusters mostly belonged to single donors.

Findings of the study overall: Cross-reactive memory appears to have joined, as suggested by some responding clones showing up in pre-infection memory. Shrinking CD4+ clones were chiefly CM and EM; CD8+ ones were chiefly EMRA.

This clonotype was seen at least ten times. The antigen remains unidentified. TCRdb reprocessed the 5' RACE reads with MiXCR, giving one entry per CDR3 protein. The sample lists some 14,000 distinct CDR3 sequences; 15% to 20% were seen once. V shed 3 bases and J shed 6 bases, with 13 bases lying between them. The length of the CDR3 is 14 residues. Germline V lookup: CDR1 SGHVS, CDR2 FQNEAQ. This receptor was obtained from a man aged 18 to 29 who had mild COVID-19 (a few samples of this study predate the infection). Cell type and time point are not known. Sequencing was done on a sample of PBMCs or a T cell subset sorted from them (not recorded which). The rearrangement links TRBV7-8 to TRBJ2-3, with TRBD2 as a possible D gene (7 bases). This CDR3 reads CASSLGGRGDTQYF. DNA of the CDR3: TGTGCCAGCAGCTTGGGGGGGCGAGGGGATACGCAGTATTTT.